This TCR beta chain was retrieved from a study of shared clonotypes between healthy human individuals (dated by TCRdb to between 2020 and 2021). Regarding the complete study: Three men and two women, aged 18 to 49 years, made up the cohort. For each donor, three plates each were used for CD4 naive and CD4 memory, two plates were used for CD8 naive, and one plate was used for CD8 memory. Leukapheresis yielded between about 0.94 and 8.9 billion PBMCs per donor. To estimate repertoire size and how much clonotypes are shared between individuals, the study performed deep sequencing of blood TCR repertoires from 4 to 6 healthy adults. To increase sequencing depth and limit assay-specific biases, different laboratories used diverse techniques to prepare libraries and sequence TCR repertoires.

Relative to germline, V is 2 bases shorter and J is 9 bases shorter, with 19 bases between their ends. Inclusive of the bounding cysteine and phenylalanine, the CDR3 is 14 residues long. The DNA shown is the 42-base CDR3, in frame from base 1. From the germline V gene, CDR1 is SQVTM and CDR2 is ANQGSEA. CD8 naive samples consisted of CD45RO-negative cells that were positively selected for CCR7, yielding a CD45RA+CCR7+ population without TemRA cells. The donors were healthy, HIV-negative adults with no recently reported acute infections or vaccinations. Every donor was a Caucasian adult residing in Nashville, Tennessee, USA. After blood collection by leukapheresis, PBMCs were isolated using Ficoll-Histopaque density gradient centrifugation and then cryopreserved in the vapor phase of liquid nitrogen. Purity and quantity of every magnetically sorted T cell population were checked by analytical flow cytometry. From each sorted fraction, genomic DNA was isolated and quantified by UV absorbance on a Nanodrop 2000c.

As concerns this clone: Its binding antigen is unknown. No qualities accompany the bases; no much larger clone lies one base away.

What the work shows at the level of the full study, not this receptor alone: Pairwise subsampling led to the expectation that sequencing depth would affect the degree of clonotype sharing among donors. Naive subsets generally had larger estimated clonotype richness than memory subsets did. Incomplete sequencing was indicated by rarefaction of sorted-subset datasets, despite the large sequencing depth. Sampling was limited to blood, and TCR repertoires in tissue likely differ from TCR repertoires in blood. Because the study included a small number of donors, the genetic and exposure-history diversity represented was limited. Higher generation probabilities were observed for clonotypes shared by all four sorted-subset donors than for non-shared clonotypes. When a handful of donors were compared, the shared fraction of clonotypes was 5% to 6.5% for naive CD4, about 4% for naive CD8, 2% to 2.5% for memory CD4, and 0.4% for memory CD8.

Using the deep immunoSEQ assay, multiplex PCR amplified TCR CDR3 regions from genomic DNA. Extracted genomic DNA from each cell subset was distributed evenly across all wells of several immunoSEQ 96-well plates, and each plate was treated as a replicate. For sorted subsets, approximately 200 ng of genomic DNA, equivalent to roughly 33,000 T cell genomes, went into each replicate PCR. Purified libraries were measured with a Qubit 3.0 fluorometer, size-checked on a Bioanalyzer 2100, and measured again with the KAPA Library Quantification kit. Every immunoSEQ 96-well plate was sequenced on a separate single-read 150-cycle Illumina NextSeq 550 flow cell. The published analysis was carried out like this. The immunoSEQ output contained only junctional sequences without quality scores, so filtering could not match that applied to full-length reads. To assign V/J genes and CDR3, sequences were annotated against IMGT germline references using PyIR, a Python wrapper for IgBLAST v1.9. Reads were removed for weak V/J assignments (E-value above 1e-6), missing CDR3, stop codons, out-of-frame junctions, or ambiguous translated residues. A V3J clonotype was defined by an identical inferred V gene, J gene, and CDR3 amino acid sequence. The percentage overlap between two repertoires was calculated by dividing the number of shared unique clonotypes by the size of the smaller repertoire. Repertoire richness was assessed with RTK rarefaction, the Chao1 estimator, and Recon v2.1 estimates of unobserved clonotypes. Generation probabilities for all TCRbeta clonotypes obtained by the gDNA method from several donors were computed using OLGA. The table was pulled from immuneACCESS by TCRdb, which kept in-frame rearrangements only. Such tables lose some clones; where checked, under half of the loss comes from unresolved V genes, and the rest has no known cause. The DNA was the basis for D and trimming; V, J and clone size are from that table. The sample includes around 700,000 clones, with about 92% observed a single time. The ten top clones hold 20% to 25% of the sample.

The chain is assembled from TRBV29-1 and TRBJ2-5, with TRBD1 tentatively as D gene (6 bases match). The sequencing sample was made of naive CD8+ T cells sorted from blood. According to the study, the label for this sample's cell subset or site signals: CD45RA+CCR7+. This sequence was found in a man in his thirties or forties in good health. The CDR3 here reads CSVETGTGYEAQYF. The DNA is TGCAGCGTTGAAACAGGGACCGGTTACGAGGCCCAGTACTTC.